This TCR beta chain was identified in a study of cytomegalovirus exposure and HLA in healthy donors. The study, taken as a whole, reports: A few CMV-associated chains proved CMV antigen-specific in vitro.

Samples came from healthy bone marrow donors. This PCR relied on a set of 60 Vbeta primers and 13 Jbeta primers. This table comes from immunoSEQ multiplex PCR, and its TCRdb copy is limited to in-frame clones, with some not included. The sample contains tens of thousands of clones, just under 80% of which appear only once. For this clone: Its specificity is not known.

Sequencing was performed on PBMCs. The TCR comes from a male donor in good health and CMV-seropositive.

CDR3 region: CASGYRVEKLFF. The CDR3 DNA reads TGTGCCAGCGGATACAGGGTAGAAAAACTGTTTTTT. The V and J genes are TRBV6-5 and TRBJ1-4; D perhaps matches TRBD1 (6 bases). Trimming stripped 8 bases from V and 8 bases from J, with 12 bases between. CDR3 length equals 12 residues. CDR1 is MNHEY, CDR2 SVGAGI, per germline.